This paragraph covers one T cell receptor beta chain sequence. This entry belongs to a study of blood T cell repertoires in COVID-19. For the study at large: Acute and convalescent COVID-19 samples came from the United States, Italy and Spain. The cDNA or gDNA used as material had been derived from T cells, B-cell-depleted T cells, or PBMCs.

Germline assignment: CDR1 MNHEY and CDR2 SMNVEV (reference sequence). Trimming removed 8 bases at V and 1 base at J, with 13 bases between. This CDR3 comprises 14 residues. Using immunoSEQ multiplex PCR, the repertoire was profiled, and TCRdb retains in-frame clones only, with some absent. The profile shows around 79,000 clones, roughly 90% of them singletons. The origin of this receptor is a man aged 70-80 years with active or convalescent COVID-19. J is TRBJ2-3 and V is TRBV27; tentative D call: TRBD1 (6 bases). Specimen: peripheral blood. The CDR3 coding sequence is TGTGCCAGCCGTATCAGGGGACGCACAGATACGCAGTATTTT. It is translated as CASRIRGRTDTQYF.